This TCR beta chain was identified during a study of OX40 agonist ivuxolimab in advanced cancers. Study overall: Hepatocellular carcinoma, melanoma, renal cell or head and neck cancer affected the dose-escalation patients. Study-wide results and caveats: Normalized T-cell clonal expansion was also low in some nonresponders. Dosing at 0.1 to 3.0 mg/kg was accompanied by clonal expansion of CD4+ and CD8+ blood T cells by week 6.

Generated by immunoSEQ multiplex PCR, the TCRdb table keeps only in-frame clones and is missing some. The data contain under 85,000 clones, about 89% of them singletons. The CDR3 runs to 14 residues. Concerning this clone: Antigen specificity is unknown.

This chain connects TRBV12-2 to TRBJ1-5. TRBV12-2 is classified as a pseudogene. Sequenced here: CD4+ or CD8+ T cells sorted from blood, sampled in a trial of the OX40 agonist ivuxolimab. This clonotype was obtained from an adult with an advanced solid tumor such as melanoma, head and neck, liver or kidney cancer. This chain's CDR3 is CASRLEAVNQPQHF. CDR3 sequence (DNA): TGTGCAAGTCGCTTAGAGGCGGTCAATCAGCCCCAGCATTTT.